This T cell receptor (beta chain) was sequenced in a study of OX40 agonist ivuxolimab in advanced cancers. Study-level information: Every patient in dose escalation had hepatocellular carcinoma, melanoma, renal cell or head and neck cancer. Of the participants, 40% to 50% had some prior anti-PD-1, anti-PD-L1 or anti-CTLA-4 therapy, which was allowed. Study results and limitations: Normalized expansion of T-cell clones was also low for some nonresponders. Low clonal expansion, among the lowest seen, marked partial responders at 0.1-3.0 mg/kg.

Repertoires were generated with immunoSEQ multiplex PCR, while TCRdb's copy carries only in-frame clones and drops some. The profile covers roughly 48,000 clones, with about 88% appearing a single time and 0.9% to 1.2% taken by the ten largest. With regard to this clone: The antigen remains undetermined.

The clonotype was recovered from an adult with an advanced solid tumor such as melanoma, head and neck, liver or kidney cancer. The specimen was CD4+ or CD8+ T cells sorted from blood, collected in a trial of the OX40 agonist ivuxolimab.

CDR3 nucleotides: TGTGCCAGCAGCTTAATGACAGGGGGAGAGACCCAGTACTTC. Translated, it gives CASSLMTGGETQYF. The V and J genes are TRBV7-2 and TRBJ2-5, with 9 bases that match TRBD1. The length of the CDR3 is 14 residues. From germline, CDR1 is SGHTA and CDR2 FQGNSA. With V trimmed by 2 bases and J by 4 bases, 2 bases remained unmatched.